The rows below give T cell receptor beta chains drawn from one sample of a study of T cells in Graves' hyperthyroidism and ophthalmopathy. One entry per CDR3 protein results from TCRdb running MiXCR on the multiplex PCR reads. This sample carries around 350,000 distinct CDR3 sequences, roughly an eighth of them seen once, and the ten largest clones take 9.2%. Sequencing was performed on blood. All receptors derive from a woman aged 18-29 years with Graves' hyperthyroidism. Each CDR3 is given with its conserved first and last residue. D genes are given only for firm matches. The size of a clone is reported for some rows only, either as once, few or many, or as a class for expanded clones.

>many|NA|TRBV3-1|TRBJ2-7
CASSQYRLHSYEQYF
TGTGCCAGCAGCCAATACAGACTACACTCCTACGAGCAGTACTTC
>many|NA|TRBV7-8|TRBJ2-1
CASSLSYASGPSSYNEQFF
TGTGCCAGCAGCTTATCCTACGCGAGCGGGCCTAGCTCCTACAATGAGCAGTTCTTC
>many|NA|TRBV12-3/TRBV12-4|TRBJ2-5
CASSEGQLAEETQYF
TGTGCCAGCAGTGAAGGACAGTTAGCCGAAGAGACCCAGTACTTC
>NA|TRBD2|TRBV6-2/TRBV6-3|TRBJ2-3
CASSETAGGTDTQYF
TGTGCCAGCAGTGAAACAGCGGGGGGCACAGATACGCAGTATTTT
>many|TRBD1|TRBV5-1|TRBJ2-3
CASSWGDRGQTQYF
TGCGCCAGCAGCTGGGGGGACAGGGGTCAGACGCAGTATTTT
>NA|NA|TRBV4-1|TRBJ2-2
CASSQGGVGDVRGELFF
TGTGCCAGCAGCCAAGGGGGGGTCGGGGACGTAAGGGGGGAGCTGTTTTTT
>NA|TRBD1|TRBV7-9|TRBJ1-1
CASSFPTGGGDLGVNTEAFF
TGTGCCAGCAGCTTTCCGACAGGGGGTGGAGATCTAGGTGTGAACACTGAAGCTTTCTTT
>many|TRBD2|TRBV7-3|TRBJ2-3
CASSFTGGGDTQYF
TGTGCCAGCAGCTTTACGGGAGGAGGCGATACGCAGTATTTT
>few|NA|TRBV7-2|TRBJ1-6
CASSLGYSVNSPLHF
TGTGCCAGCAGTTTGGGATATTCCGTTAATTCACCCCTCCACTTT
>many|TRBD2|TRBV30|TRBJ2-2
CAWLAGGDGELFF
TGTGCCTGGTTGGCGGGAGGTGACGGGGAGCTGTTTTTT
>many|TRBD1|TRBV12-3/TRBV12-4|TRBJ1-6
CASSLQRQGSSYNSPLHF
TGTGCCAGCAGCCTCCAAAGACAGGGAAGCTCCTATAATTCACCCCTCCACTTT
>many|NA|TRBV11-3|TRBJ2-3
CASSLGRGQSTDTQYF
TGTGCCAGCAGCTTAGGGCGCGGACAGAGTACGGATACGCAGTATTTT
>many|NA|TRBV28|TRBJ1-6
CASRTQIGYNSPLHF
TGTGCCAGCAGAACACAGATCGGGTATAATTCACCCCTCCACTTT
>many|TRBD2|TRBV2|TRBJ2-7
CASSSSGAAYEQYF
TGTGCCAGCAGTAGTAGCGGGGCGGCCTACGAGCAGTACTTC
>many|TRBD1|TRBV7-9|TRBJ2-4
CASSLRTTGDIQYF
TGTGCCAGCAGCTTGAGGACGACAGGGGACATTCAGTACTTC
>NA|TRBD2|TRBV5-1|TRBJ2-2
CASGGGSGELFF
TGCGCCAGCGGCGGGGGATCTGGGGAGCTGTTTTTT
>many|TRBD1|TRBV2|TRBJ1-2
CASRATGARGYTF
TGTGCCAGCAGGGCGACAGGGGCGCGGGGCTACACCTTC
>many|NA|TRBV20-1|TRBJ1-1
CSARVGHRTEAFF
TGCAGTGCTAGAGTTGGGCACCGCACTGAAGCTTTCTTT
>few|TRBD1|TRBV27|TRBJ2-1
CASSLLSDRGHEQFF
TGTGCCAGCAGTTTACTCTCGGACAGGGGCCATGAGCAGTTCTTC
>many|NA|TRBV12-5|TRBJ2-1
CASCSTYSYNEQFF
TGTGCTAGTTGTAGCACATACTCCTACAATGAGCAGTTCTTC
>many|TRBD2|TRBV28|TRBJ2-7
CASSLGLAGSYEQYF
TGTGCCAGCAGTTTGGGACTAGCGGGTTCCTACGAGCAGTACTTC
>NA|NA|TRBV27|TRBJ1-5
CASSKVRGSNQPQHF
TGTGCCAGCTCTAAAGTCCGGGGGAGTAATCAGCCCCAGCATTTT
>NA|NA|TRBV7-2|TRBJ1-1
CASSKGGGGGAGTEAFF
TGTGCCAGCAGCAAGGGGGGGGGGGGGGGCGCGGGCACTGAAGCTTTCTTT
>NA|NA|TRBV18|TRBJ2-1
CASSPRSPLEEGEQFF
TGTGCCAGCTCACCACGGTCTCCTTTAGAGGAGGGTGAGCAGTTCTTC
>NA|NA|TRBV10-1|TRBJ2-1
CASSESGGSEQFF
TGCGCCAGCAGTGAGTCTGGGGGAAGTGAGCAGTTCTTC
>NA|TRBD2|TRBV15|TRBJ2-1
CAIWGEGTREQFF
TGTGCCATCTGGGGGGAGGGAACACGGGAGCAGTTCTTC
>many|TRBD1|TRBV6-1|TRBJ2-7
CASSRLTGEPSYEQYF
TGTGCCAGTAGCCGGCTGACAGGGGAGCCCTCCTACGAGCAGTACTTC
>NA|NA|TRBV9|TRBJ1-3
CASSHGGASGNTIYF
TGTGCCAGCAGTCATGGGGGGGCCTCTGGAAACACCATATATTTT
>many|NA|TRBV5-5|TRBJ1-5
CASSLQGREQPQHF
TGTGCCAGCAGCTTGCAGGGAAGAGAACAGCCCCAGCATTTT
>many|NA|TRBV19|TRBJ1-2
CASSVTTDNYGYTF
TGTGCCAGTAGTGTCACGACAGATAACTATGGCTACACCTTC
>few|TRBD1|TRBV3-1|TRBJ2-1
CASTRTGDTWGNEQFF
TGTGCCAGCACCAGGACAGGGGACACCTGGGGGAATGAGCAGTTCTTC
>many|NA|TRBV28|TRBJ2-1
CASSLPLAETTDNEQFF
TGTGCCAGCAGCCTCCCCTTAGCGGAAACTACCGACAATGAGCAGTTCTTC
>many|NA|TRBV30|TRBJ2-5
CAWSGDFQETQYF
TGTGCCTGGAGTGGGGACTTTCAAGAGACCCAGTACTTC
>many|NA|TRBV3-1|TRBJ1-6
CASSQTTNSPLHF
TGTGCCAGCAGCCAGACGACTAATTCACCCCTCCACTTT
>NA|TRBD1|TRBV7-9|TRBJ1-1
CASRTTGATRGTEAFF
TGTGCCAGCAGAACGACAGGGGCTACCCGGGGGACTGAAGCTTTCTTT
>many|NA|TRBV7-6|TRBJ2-3
CASSSLTGSDTQYF
TGTGCCAGCAGCTCCCTGACTGGGAGCGATACGCAGTATTTT
>many|TRBD1|TRBV29-1|TRBJ1-2
CSVGDSYYYGYTF
TGCAGCGTCGGGGACAGTTACTACTATGGCTACACCTTC
>many|NA|TRBV6-1|TRBJ1-2
CASTSTGGQSYGYTF
TGTGCCAGCACTTCCACCGGGGGGCAGAGCTATGGCTACACCTTC
>NA|NA|TRBV5-1|TRBJ2-7
CASSQNKNGVTYEQYF
TGCGCCAGCAGCCAAAACAAAAACGGGGTGACCTACGAGCAGTACTTC
>few|TRBD1|TRBV15|TRBJ2-7
CATSRDPRGKGEQYF
TGTGCCACCAGCAGAGATCCCAGGGGGAAAGGCGAGCAGTACTTC
>many|NA|TRBV6-1|TRBJ1-3
CASSYNMAGNTIYF
TGTGCCAGCAGTTATAACATGGCTGGAAACACCATATATTTT
>many|NA|TRBV28|TRBJ1-1
CASSLTGKSTEAFF
TGTGCCAGCAGCCTGACTGGGAAGAGCACTGAAGCTTTCTTT
>few|NA|TRBV11-2|TRBJ1-6
CASSPGQSRVSSYNSPLHF
TGTGCCAGCAGCCCTGGACAGAGTAGGGTCAGCTCCTATAATTCACCCCTCCACTTT
>few|TRBD1|TRBV20-1|TRBJ2-5
CSALMDRGFLETQYF
TGCAGTGCTCTTATGGACAGGGGTTTTTTAGAGACCCAGTACTTC
>many|NA|TRBV9|TRBJ1-1
CASSHGPDGAEAFF
TGTGCCAGCAGCCACGGACCCGACGGGGCTGAAGCTTTCTTT
>many|TRBD2|TRBV6-1|TRBJ2-1
CASSHLAGVDHEQFF
TGTGCCAGCAGCCATCTAGCGGGAGTGGATCATGAGCAGTTCTTC
>many|TRBD1|TRBV6-1|TRBJ1-4
CASSYGPTGNEKLFF
TGTGCCAGCAGTTATGGCCCGACAGGGAATGAAAAACTGTTTTTT
>NA|NA|TRBV5-4|TRBJ1-4
CASSFGANEKLFF
TGTGCCAGCAGCTTCGGGGCTAATGAAAAACTGTTTTTT
>NA|NA|TRBV28|TRBJ2-7
CASSEPRTATTAEQYF
TGTGCCAGCAGTGAACCAAGGACAGCCACAACGGCCGAGCAGTACTTC
>NA|NA|TRBV7-2|TRBJ1-2
CAGSLAGSPNYGYTF
TGTGCCGGCAGCTTAGCGGGCAGTCCTAACTATGGCTACACCTTC
>many|TRBD2|TRBV20-1|TRBJ2-5
CSAERLAGAFIQETQYF
TGCAGTGCCGAGAGACTAGCGGGGGCCTTTATCCAAGAGACCCAGTACTTC
>many|NA|TRBV5-1|TRBJ2-5
CASSLISSRETQYF
TGCGCCAGCAGCTTGATATCCTCGAGGGAGACCCAGTACTTC
>few|TRBD2|TRBV12-3/TRBV12-4|TRBJ2-3
CASSSPLYSGGLTDTQYF
TGTGCCAGCAGTTCCCCCCTCTATAGCGGGGGACTCACAGATACGCAGTATTTT